This T cell receptor beta chain is from a study of T cell responses to AZD1222 COVID-19 vaccine. Across the study: Second-dose schedules of about 4 or about 12 weeks were combined.

The protocol was immunoSEQ multiplex PCR, while the TCRdb copy is restricted to in-frame clones and leaves out a portion. The repertoire holds about 120,000 clones, with about nine tenths as singletons. The study's findings and limits: Sampled repertoires all dated from after the peak T cell response. Clonal diversity was possibly underestimated, and white British individuals and females predominated among donors.

With 1 base removed from V and 3 bases from J, the gap between germline ends came to 6 bases. CDR3 length: 13 amino acids. The germline V gene encodes CDR1 SGHNT and CDR2 YENEEA. Regarding this clone: The antigen is undetermined.

This TCR was recovered from an adult in good health. Sequencing was performed on peripheral blood, taken on day 0 of AZD1222 vaccination. V usage is TRBV11-3 and J usage is TRBJ1-1; D is ambiguous. The CDR3 sequence: CASSLVGYTEAFF. The CDR3, as DNA: TGTGCCAGCAGCTTAGTAGGATACACTGAAGCTTTCTTT.